This T cell receptor beta chain was identified in a study of T cell changes during pregnancy in multiple sclerosis. J was trimmed by 3 bases and V by 4 bases; bases with no gene match: 1. The germline V gene encodes CDR1 SEHNR and CDR2 FQNEAQ (reference sequence). The CDR3 length is 14 residues. TCRdb keeps only in-frame clones here, not all; method: immunoSEQ multiplex PCR. The table includes about 87,000 clones, around 93% detected once. V and J are TRBV7-9 and TRBJ1-1, with 11 nucleotides matching TRBD1. The TCR originated in a female donor in good health, enrolled as a control in a pregnancy study. The sequencing here drew on peripheral blood, taken in the third trimester of pregnancy. CDR3 coding DNA: TGTGCCAGCAGCTCGGGACAGGGGGACACTGAAGCTTTCTTT. Translation gives CASSSGQGDTEAFF. Together with reference TRBV7-9 and TRBJ1-1, the CDR3 gives the full variable domain: DTGVSQNPRHKITKRGQNVTFRCDPISEHNRLYWYRQTLGQGPEFLTYFQNEAQLEKSRLLSDRFSAERPKGSFSTLEIQRTEQGDSAMYLCASSSGQGDTEAFFGQGTRLTVV.